This TCR beta chain is drawn from a study of blood T cell repertoires in COVID-19. Study-level information: The United States, Italy and Spain were the sources of the acute and convalescent COVID-19 samples. From T cells, B-cell-depleted T cells, or PBMCs came the material, which was cDNA or gDNA.

This CDR3 is built from 12 residues. The germline V gene encodes CDR1 SQVTM and CDR2 ANQGSEA. Between the trimmed V and J ends, which lost 1 base and 2 bases, there was a span of 6 bases. This table comes from immunoSEQ multiplex PCR, and its TCRdb copy is limited to in-frame clones, with some not included. The sample lists some 120,000 clones; more than 70% were seen once. V and J are TRBV29-1 and TRBJ2-7; D uncertain. Sequencing was performed on peripheral blood. The TCR originated in a man older than 75 with active or convalescent COVID-19. CDR3 residues: CSVEGITYEQYF. The CDR3 DNA reads TGCAGCGTTGAAGGTATTACCTACGAGCAGTACTTC.